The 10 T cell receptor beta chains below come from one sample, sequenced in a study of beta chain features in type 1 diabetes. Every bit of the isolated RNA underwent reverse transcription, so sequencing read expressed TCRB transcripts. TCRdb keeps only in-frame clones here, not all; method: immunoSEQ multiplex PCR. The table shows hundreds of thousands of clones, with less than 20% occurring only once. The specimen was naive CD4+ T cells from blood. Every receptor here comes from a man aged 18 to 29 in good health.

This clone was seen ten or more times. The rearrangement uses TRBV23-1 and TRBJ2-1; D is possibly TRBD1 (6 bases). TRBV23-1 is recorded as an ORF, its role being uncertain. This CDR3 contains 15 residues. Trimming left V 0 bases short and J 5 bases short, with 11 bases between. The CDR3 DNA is TGCGCCAGCAGTCAATCGTCGACAGGCGACAATGAGCAGTTCTTC. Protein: CASSQSSTGDNEQFF.

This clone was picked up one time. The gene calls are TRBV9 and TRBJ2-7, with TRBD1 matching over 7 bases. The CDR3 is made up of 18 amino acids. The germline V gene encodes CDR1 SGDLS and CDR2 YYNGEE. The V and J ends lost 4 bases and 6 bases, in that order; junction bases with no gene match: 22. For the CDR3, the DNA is TGTGCCAGCAGCACCCCCGTGAGGGGGCCAAGTAGTGGAAGCGAGCAGTACTTC. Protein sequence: CASSTPVRGPSSGSEQYF.

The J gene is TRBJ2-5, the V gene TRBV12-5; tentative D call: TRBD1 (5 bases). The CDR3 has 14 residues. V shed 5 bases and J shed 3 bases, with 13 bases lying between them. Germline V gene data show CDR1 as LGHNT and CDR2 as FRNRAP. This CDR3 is CASGDSGLKETQYF. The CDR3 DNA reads TGTGCTAGTGGTGATTCAGGGTTAAAAGAGACCCAGTACTTC.

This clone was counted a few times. This CDR3 reads CASSSTRDRGPGYTF. The CDR3, as DNA: TGTGCCAGCAGCTCAACCCGGGACAGGGGGCCCGGCTACACCTTC. This chain uses TRBV21-1 with TRBJ1-2; the table's D gene call, TRBD1, was not cross checked with the DNA. TRBV21-1 represents a pseudogene. The CDR3 covers 15 residues.

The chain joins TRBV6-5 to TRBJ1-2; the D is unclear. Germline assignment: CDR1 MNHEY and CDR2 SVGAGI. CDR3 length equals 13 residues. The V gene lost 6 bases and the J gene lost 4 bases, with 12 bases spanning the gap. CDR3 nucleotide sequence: TGTGCCAGCAGCTTTCGCGCCTTCTATGGCTACACCTTC. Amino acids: CASSFRAFYGYTF.

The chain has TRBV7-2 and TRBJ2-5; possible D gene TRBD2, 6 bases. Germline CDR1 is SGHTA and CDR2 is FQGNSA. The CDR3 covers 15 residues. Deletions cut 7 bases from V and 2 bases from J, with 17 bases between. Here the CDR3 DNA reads TGTGCCAGCACCGCAATCCCGGGACTGCAAGAGACCCAGTACTTC. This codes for CASTAIPGLQETQYF. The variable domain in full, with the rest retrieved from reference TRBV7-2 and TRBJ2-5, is GAGVSQSPSNKVTEKGKDVELRCDPISGHTALYWYRQSLGQGLEFLIYFQGNSAPDKSGLPSDRFSAERTGGSVSTLTIQRTQQEDSAVYLCASTAIPGLQETQYFGPGTRLLVL.

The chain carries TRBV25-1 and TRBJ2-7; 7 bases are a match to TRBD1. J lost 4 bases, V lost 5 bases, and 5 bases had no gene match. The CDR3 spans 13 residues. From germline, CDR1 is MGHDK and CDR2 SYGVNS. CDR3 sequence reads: CASSYGQVYEQYF. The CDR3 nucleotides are TGTGCCAGCAGTTACGGACAGGTTTACGAGCAGTACTTC.

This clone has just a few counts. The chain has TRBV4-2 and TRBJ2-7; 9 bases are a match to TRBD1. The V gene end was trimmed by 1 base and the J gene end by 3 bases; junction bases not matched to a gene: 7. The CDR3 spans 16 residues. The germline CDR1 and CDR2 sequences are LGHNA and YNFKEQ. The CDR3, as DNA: TGTGCCAGCAGCCAAGCCCAGGGACAGGGAGTCTACGAGCAGTACTTC. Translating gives CASSQAQGQGVYEQYF.

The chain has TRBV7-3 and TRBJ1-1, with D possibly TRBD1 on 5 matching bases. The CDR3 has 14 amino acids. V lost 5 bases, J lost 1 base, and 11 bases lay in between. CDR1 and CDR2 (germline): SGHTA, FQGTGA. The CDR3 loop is CASSPLGPNTEAFF. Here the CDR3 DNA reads TGTGCCAGCAGCCCGCTGGGACCGAACACTGAAGCTTTCTTT. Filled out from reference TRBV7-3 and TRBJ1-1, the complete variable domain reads GAGVSQTPSNKVTEKGKYVELRCDPISGHTALYWYRQSLGQGPEFLIYFQGTGAADDSGLPNDRFFAVRPEGSVSTLKIQRTERGDSAVYLCASSPLGPNTEAFFGQGTRLTVV.

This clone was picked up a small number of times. This chain's CDR3 is CASSQPILRGGTDEQFF. The CDR3 nucleotides are TGCGCCAGCAGCCAACCAATACTGAGGGGGGGTACAGATGAGCAGTTCTTC. This rearrangement joins TRBV4-3 to TRBJ2-1, with a possible D match to TRBD2 (7 bases). V dropped 2 bases and J dropped 8 bases, with 22 bases sitting between them. Looked up from germline, CDR1 is LGHNA and CDR2 is YSLEER. This CDR3 has 17 amino acids.